What follows are 25 T cell receptor beta chains derived from one specimen sequenced in a study of identical twins. TCRdb independently ran MiXCR on the 5' RACE reads; one entry per CDR3 protein. Among hundreds of thousands of distinct CDR3 sequences, 8.5% to 9% were seen once, and the ten largest hold around 0.98%. The sample also formed part of further work on yellow fever vaccine responses in identical twins.

What was sequenced was PBMCs. The receptors originated from a woman aged 18-29 years in good health.

The chain couples TRBV9 to TRBJ2-3; TRBD1 agrees at 10 bases. This CDR3 comprises 16 residues. The ends lost 3 bases at V and 4 bases at J; junction bases unmatched: 8. CDR1 SGDLS and CDR2 YYNGEE come from the germline V gene. The CDR3 DNA is TGTGCCAGCAGCGACCCCGGGACAGGGGCTCCAGATACGCAGTATTTT. Its protein product is CASSDPGTGAPDTQYF.

This clonotype was detected a few times. V gene TRBV18 combines with J gene TRBJ2-1; tentatively, D is TRBD1 (5 bases). Germline values: CDR1 KGHSH, CDR2 LQKENI. The V end was cut by 5 bases, the J end by 8 bases, with 16 bases between. The CDR3 covers 14 residues. This CDR3 is CASSWASLRDEQFF. Here the CDR3 DNA reads TGTGCCAGCTCATGGGCCTCCCTCAGGGATGAGCAGTTCTTC.

The sample holds a few counts of this clonotype. The J gene is TRBJ1-3, the V gene TRBV11-2; no definite D call. Germline CDR1 reads SGHAT; CDR2 reads FQNNGV. V was shortened by 8 bases and J by 0 bases, with 11 bases between the two germline ends. The CDR3 contains 14 residues. The CDR3 DNA follows: TGTGCCAGCCATCGGGGTTTCTCTGGAAACACCATATATTTT. Protein: CASHRGFSGNTIYF.

This clonotype has at least ten counts. The chain combines TRBV10-3 with TRBJ2-1; 8 bases agree with TRBD2. The CDR3 loop spans 15 amino acids. CDR1 is ENHRY and CDR2 is SYGVKD in the germline V gene. V lost 8 bases, J lost 0 bases, and 6 bases stayed unmatched. This CDR3 is CAIQSAGGSYNEQFF. The CDR3 region has the DNA TGTGCCATCCAAAGTGCGGGGGGCTCCTACAATGAGCAGTTCTTC.

In this sample, this clonotype turned up many times. This rearrangement joins TRBV5-1 to TRBJ2-5, with a weak D call TRBD2 (5 bases). The CDR3 is made up of 14 amino acids. Germline V gene data show CDR1 as SGHRS and CDR2 as YFSETQ. V was shortened by 2 bases and J by 0 bases, with 8 bases between the two germline ends. The CDR3 spells CASSFSGYQETQYF. In nucleotides, the CDR3 is TGCGCCAGCAGCTTTTCGGGGTACCAAGAGACCCAGTACTTC.

The CDR3 protein is CSVGSQDLWYGYTF. The CDR3, as DNA: TGCAGCGTTGGATCACAGGACCTATGGTATGGCTACACCTTC. The chain couples TRBV29-1 to TRBJ1-2; the D gene is possibly TRBD1 (5 bases). The CDR3 spans 14 residues. CDR1 is SQVTM and CDR2 is ANQGSEA in the germline V gene. V gave up 4 bases and J gave up 5 bases, with 17 bases separating them.

In this sample, this clonotype turned up many times. This sequence joins TRBV25-1 and TRBJ2-7; TRBD1 agrees at 7 bases. The V gene end was trimmed by 6 bases and the J gene end by 0 bases; junction bases not matched to a gene: 5. CDR1 and CDR2 from the germline V gene are MGHDK and SYGVNS. The CDR3 is 14 residues long. CDR3 in DNA: TGTGCCAGCAGCCGGACAGGAGCCTCCTACGAGCAGTACTTC. Its translation is CASSRTGASYEQYF.

At least ten counts were recorded for this clonotype. This chain uses TRBV5-1 with TRBJ2-1, with TRBD1 identical over 9 bases. Trimming at V came to 5 bases and at J to 1 base, leaving 1 base not matched to a gene. The CDR3 sequence is 14 residues long. The V gene's germline CDR1 is SGHRS and CDR2 YFSETQ. The CDR3 spells CASSGTGSYNEQFF. CDR3 coding DNA: TGCGCCAGCAGTGGGACAGGGTCCTACAATGAGCAGTTCTTC.

This clonotype was seen a few times. A much larger clone sits a single nucleotide away, making a read error possible. The CDR3 DNA follows: TGCGCCAGCAGCCGGACTAGCGGGATGAACACCGGGGAGCTGTTTTTT. Residues: CASSRTSGMNTGELFF. This chain uses TRBV4-3 with TRBJ2-2, with TRBD2 matching over 12 bases. The CDR3 consists of 16 residues. Trimming removed 4 bases from V and 1 base from J; junction bases left unmatched: 1. The germline gives CDR1 LGHNA, CDR2 YSLEER.

The CDR3 is CASKVRNQETQYF. The CDR3 DNA reads as TGTGCCAGCAAGGTGAGAAATCAAGAGACCCAGTACTTC. This rearrangement joins TRBV4-2 to TRBJ2-5; D remains unclear. In germline, CDR1 is LGHNA, CDR2 YNFKEQ. CDR3 size: 13 residues. V lost 7 bases and J 2 bases, leaving 11 bases between the germline ends.

This clonotype has at least ten counts. The chain joins TRBV5-6 to TRBJ1-3; D unclear. V was pared by 4 bases and J by 1 base, with 6 bases between. The V gene's germline CDR1 is SGHDT and CDR2 YYEEEE. CDR3 length equals 13 residues. This chain's CDR3 is CASSPVSGNTIYF. As DNA, the CDR3 is TGTGCCAGCAGCCCAGTATCTGGAAACACCATATATTTT. Supplemented by reference TRBV5-6 and TRBJ1-3, the full variable domain reads DAGVTQSPTHLIKTRGQQVTLRCSPKSGHDTVSWYQQALGQGPQFIFQYYEEEERQRGNFPDRFSGHQFPNYSSELNVNALLLGDSALYLCASSPVSGNTIYFGEGSWLTVV.

The rearrangement links TRBV30 to TRBJ2-3, with D perhaps TRBD1 or TRBD2 (6 bases each). The ends were cut back, 0 bases at V and 1 base at J, with 14 bases in the middle. There are 16 residues in the CDR3. CDR1 and CDR2 (germline): GTSNPN, SVGIG (reference sequence). The CDR3 sequence: CAWSVGAGEGTDTQYF. In DNA form, the CDR3 reads TGTGCCTGGAGTGTAGGGGCAGGGGAGGGCACAGATACGCAGTATTTT.

The chain joins TRBV15 to TRBJ2-3, with TRBD1 matching 8 bases. The J segment lost 1 base and the V segment lost 0 bases, leaving 6 bases of the junction unmatched. The CDR3 is 17 amino acids. The V gene's germline CDR1 is LNHNV and CDR2 YYDKDF (reference sequence). This chain's CDR3 is CATSRDPTGGGTDTQYF. DNA for the CDR3: TGTGCCACCAGCAGAGATCCCACAGGGGGTGGCACAGATACGCAGTATTTT.

DNA of the CDR3: TGCGCCAGCAGCTTGCAAACCGGGGAGGAGACCCAGTACTTC. Translated, it gives CASSLQTGEETQYF. The rearrangement joins TRBV5-1 to TRBJ2-5; D is possibly TRBD2 (5 bases). This CDR3 contains 14 residues. V was pared by 1 base and J by 5 bases, with 12 bases between. Looked up from germline, CDR1 is SGHRS and CDR2 is YFSETQ.

The sample holds many counts of this clonotype. The V and J genes are TRBV9 and TRBJ2-6; no reliable D call. Trimming left V 1 base short and J 0 bases short, with 14 bases between. Germline loops: CDR1 SGDLS, CDR2 YYNGEE. The length of the CDR3 is 18 residues. The CDR3 DNA reads as TGTGCCAGCAGCGTACATCATAGTGCAAGCTCTGGGGCCAACGTCCTGACTTTC. It translates to CASSVHHSASSGANVLTF.

V gene TRBV10-1 combines with J gene TRBJ2-1; a weak D match, TRBD2 (6 bases). This CDR3 region has 12 residues. The germline gives CDR1 WNHNN, CDR2 SYGVQD (reference sequence). V lost 3 bases and J 9 bases, leaving 9 bases between the germline ends. CDR3 in amino acids: CASSEGEAEQFF. CDR3 sequence (DNA): TGCGCCAGCAGTGAAGGGGAGGCTGAGCAGTTCTTC.

Many counts were recorded for this clonotype. V usage is TRBV12-3 or TRBV12-4 and J usage is TRBJ1-2, with 8 bases identical to TRBD1. The junction had 6 bases not matched to a gene; V was cut back by 5 bases and J by 4 bases. The CDR3 has 14 amino acids. CDR3 sequence reads: CASSPRQGIYGYTF. As DNA, the CDR3 is TGTGCCAGCAGTCCTCGACAGGGGATCTATGGCTACACCTTC.

This clonotype was observed a few times. V usage is TRBV11-2 and J usage is TRBJ2-7; D ambiguous. The V gene lost 0 bases and the J gene lost 1 base, with 25 bases spanning the gap. The CDR3 extends over 20 amino acids. The germline V gene has CDR1 SGHAT and CDR2 FQNNGV. CDR3 DNA sequence: TGTGCCAGCAGCTTAGAGTATGCAGCGCTCTCAGGAGCCCCTTCCTACGAGCAGTACTTC. It yields the protein CASSLEYAALSGAPSYEQYF.

Many counts were recorded for this clonotype. V gene TRBV10-1 combines with J gene TRBJ2-2; no clear D gene. The length of the CDR3 is 14 residues. V was trimmed by 5 bases and J by 0 bases, leaving 7 bases between them. The germline V gene has CDR1 WNHNN and CDR2 SYGVQD (reference sequence). The CDR3 nucleotides are TGCGCCAGCAGTTTAGCAGCGAACACCGGGGAGCTGTTTTTT. Residues: CASSLAANTGELFF.

The rearrangement links TRBV7-2 to TRBJ1-3, with D tentatively TRBD1 (5 bases). The CDR3 runs 17 residues. The V gene's germline CDR1 is SGHTA and CDR2 FQGNSA. Trimming left V 1 base short and J 7 bases short, with 20 bases between. CDR3 sequence: CASSLGIGTSWSNTIYF. The CDR3 DNA is TGTGCCAGCAGCTTAGGGATAGGGACTTCGTGGAGTAACACCATATATTTT. Based on the CDR3 plus reference TRBV7-2 and TRBJ1-3, the full variable domain is GAGVSQSPSNKVTEKGKDVELRCDPISGHTALYWYRQSLGQGLEFLIYFQGNSAPDKSGLPSDRFSAERTGGSVSTLTIQRTQQEDSAVYLCASSLGIGTSWSNTIYFGEGSWLTVV.

This clonotype was picked up many times. The gene calls are TRBV12-3 or TRBV12-4 and TRBJ2-3; 7 bases agree with TRBD1. The CDR3 spans 15 residues. V shed 6 bases, J shed 0 bases, and the junction held 6 bases outside the gene matches. In DNA form, the CDR3 reads TGTGCCAGCAGACTGGGACAGTCTAGCACAGATACGCAGTATTTT. Encoded protein: CASRLGQSSTDTQYF.

This clonotype was found many times. The chain employs TRBV5-1 and TRBJ2-7; 8 bases map to TRBD2. This CDR3 has 17 residues. Germline lookup yields CDR1 SGHRS and CDR2 YFSETQ. The ends lost 4 bases at V and 6 bases at J; junction bases unmatched: 18. This chain's CDR3 is CASSRGLAAVGESEQYF. In DNA form, the CDR3 reads TGCGCCAGCAGCCGCGGACTAGCAGCTGTTGGGGAGTCCGAGCAGTACTTC.

The chain links TRBV4-2 to TRBJ2-2, with TRBD1 identical over 9 bases. Germline V CDR1 and CDR2: LGHNA, YNFKEQ. Trimming removed 0 bases from V and 5 bases from J; junction bases left unmatched: 7. The CDR3 covers 17 residues. The CDR3 DNA follows: TGTGCCAGCAGCCAAGAAAAGGGACAGGGTGGGACCGGGGAGCTGTTTTTT. It codes for CASSQEKGQGGTGELFF.

This clonotype showed up just a few times. The chain carries TRBV4-3 and TRBJ1-1; D uncertain. Germline CDR1 is LGHNA and CDR2 is YSLEER. There are 15 residues in the CDR3. Trimming removed 2 bases from V and 8 bases from J, with 18 bases in between. CDR3 DNA sequence: TGCGCCAGCAGCCAAAATCGACTGACACCGGGAGAAGCTTTCTTT. Translation gives CASSQNRLTPGEAFF.

This clonotype was observed many times. The rearrangement uses TRBV3-1 and TRBJ2-7, with no clear D. CDR1 is LGHDT, CDR2 YNNKEL, per germline (reference sequence). The CDR3 is made up of 13 amino acids. The V gene lost 0 bases and the J gene lost 3 bases, with 6 bases spanning the gap. This chain's CDR3 is CASSQDYNYEQYF. CDR3 sequence (DNA): TGTGCCAGCAGCCAAGATTACAACTACGAGCAGTACTTC.